The next 23 T cell receptor beta chains were all read from a single sample in a study of cytotoxic CD8 clonotypes in ibrutinib-treated CLL. The table came from immunoSEQ multiplex PCR; TCRdb's copy has only in-frame clones and leaves some out. The table records about 160,000 clones, over 75% of them present only once. The sequencing here drew on PBMCs, taken at disease progression, from a patient treated with ibrutinib. Source of these receptors: a human donor with chronic lymphocytic leukemia.

This rearrangement joins TRBV10-2 to TRBJ2-1; TRBD2 aligns across 11 bases. Per germline, CDR1 WSHSY and CDR2 SAAADI. This CDR3 is 17 amino acids long. Trimming removed 2 bases from V and 4 bases from J; junction bases left unmatched: 7. DNA for the CDR3: TGCGCCAGCAGTGAGGCATTACTAGCGGGAGCTTACAATGAGCAGTTCTTC. Its translation is CASSEALLAGAYNEQFF.

The rearrangement uses TRBV29-1 and TRBJ2-7, with D possibly being TRBD2 (7 bases). Trimming took off 6 bases at V and 3 bases at J, with 21 bases between the two ends. The CDR3 consists of 15 residues. Looked up from germline, CDR1 is SQVTM and CDR2 is ANQGSEA. CDR3 sequence: CSVRGGGAKNYEQYF. CDR3 nucleotides: TGCAGCGTAAGAGGGGGGGGCGCGAAGAACTACGAGCAGTACTTC.

This chain connects TRBV30 to TRBJ2-1; TRBD1 is a possible D gene (7 bases). This CDR3 comprises 14 residues. Germline lookup yields CDR1 GTSNPN and CDR2 SVGIG (reference sequence). V was cut by 2 bases and J by 12 bases, with 20 bases left in between. The CDR3 DNA follows: TGTGCCTGGAGTAAGGAGGGGGCTGTGTTGGGGCAGTTCTTC. This sequence encodes CAWSKEGAVLGQFF.

This clone was recorded once. The rearrangement links TRBV6-1 to TRBJ1-3; D gene ambiguous. Germline values: CDR1 MNHNS, CDR2 SASEGT. This CDR3 spans 14 amino acids. V dropped 3 bases and J dropped 3 bases, with 9 bases sitting between them. CDR3 nucleotide sequence: TGTGCCAGCAGTGAGTCCGCGGTTGGAAACACCATATATTTT. It specifies CASSESAVGNTIYF.

The chain recombines TRBV19 with TRBJ1-1, with D unclear. Germline values: CDR1 LNHDA, CDR2 SQIVND (reference sequence). V shed 1 base and J shed 0 bases, with 6 bases lying between them. The CDR3 covers 14 residues. CDR3 sequence (DNA): TGTGCCAGTAGTATAGGTCTGGTGAACACTGAAGCTTTCTTT. Translating gives CASSIGLVNTEAFF. The full variable domain, completed using reference TRBV19 and TRBJ1-1, is DGGITQSPKYLFRKEGQNVTLSCEQNLNHDAMYWYRQDPGQGLRLIYYSQIVNDFQKGDIAEGYSVSREKKESFPLTVTSAQKNPTAFYLCASSIGLVNTEAFFGQGTRLTVV.

This rearrangement joins TRBV30 to TRBJ2-5; 15 bases fit TRBD2. V lost 1 base and J lost 0; bases outside the gene matches: 6. CDR1 and CDR2 (germline): GTSNPN, SVGIG (reference sequence). The CDR3 loop spans 18 amino acids. DNA for the CDR3: TGTGCCTGGAGTGCCGGACTAGCGGGAGGGTTCTACCAAGAGACCCAGTACTTC. The encoded protein is CAWSAGLAGGFYQETQYF.

This clone was observed a single time. This chain connects TRBV6-1 to TRBJ2-1; D unresolved. V was clipped by 2 bases and J by 3 bases, with 14 bases between them. The CDR3 is 16 amino acids. Germline V gives CDR1 MNHNS, CDR2 SASEGT. The CDR3 sequence: CASSELGLGDYNEQFF. The DNA for the CDR3 is TGTGCCAGCAGTGAACTAGGGTTGGGTGACTACAATGAGCAGTTCTTC.

The chain joins TRBV7-2 to TRBJ2-7, with D maybe TRBD1 (6 bases). Trimming took 3 bases from V and 4 from J, leaving 13 bases between them. Per germline, CDR1 SGHTA and CDR2 FQGNSA. This CDR3 has 14 amino acids. CDR3 loop: CASSFRDTRYEQYF. The CDR3 nucleotides read TGTGCCAGCAGCTTTAGGGACACCCGATACGAGCAGTACTTC.

This clone showed up just a few times. CDR3 loop: CASSWGTVEGKLFF. The CDR3 DNA follows: TGTGCCAGCAGTTGGGGGACTGTTGAGGGAAAACTGTTTTTT. The chain combines TRBV28 with TRBJ1-4, with D perhaps matching TRBD1 (5 bases). Germline lookup yields CDR1 MDHEN and CDR2 SYDVKM. The CDR3 covers 14 residues. Trimming left V 4 bases short and J 10 bases short, with 16 bases between.

The chain is built from TRBV9 and TRBJ1-3; TRBD1 might be the D (6 bases). V was cut by 0 bases and J by 4 bases, with 8 bases left in between. The germline V gene has CDR1 SGDLS and CDR2 YYNGEE. CDR3 size: 14 residues. Here the CDR3 reads CASSVGTAGNTIYF. The DNA for the CDR3 is TGTGCCAGCAGCGTAGGGACAGCCGGAAACACCATATATTTT. Based on the CDR3 plus reference TRBV9 and TRBJ1-3, the full variable domain is DSGVTQTPKHLITATGQRVTLRCSPRSGDLSVYWYQQSLDQGLQFLIQYYNGEERAKGNILERFSAQQFPDLHSELNLSSLELGDSALYFCASSVGTAGNTIYFGEGSWLTVV.

The rearrangement joins TRBV5-1 to TRBJ2-7, with D tentatively TRBD2 (6 bases). Trimming removed 4 bases at V and 5 bases at J, with 16 bases between. Germline V gives CDR1 SGHRS, CDR2 YFSETQ. CDR3 length: 14 amino acids. DNA of the CDR3: TGCGCCAGCAGCCCGGCGGGACCGAATAACGAGCAGTACTTC. It codes for CASSPAGPNNEQYF.

The chain is built from TRBV5-1 and TRBJ1-2, with unresolved D. Germline V gene sequence: CDR1 SGHRS, CDR2 YFSETQ. CDR3 length equals 13 residues. V was pared by 0 bases and J by 4 bases, with 7 bases between. The chain's CDR3 is CASSLAAFYGYTF. In DNA, the CDR3 is TGCGCCAGCAGCTTGGCGGCTTTCTATGGCTACACCTTC.

The rearrangement links TRBV5-1 to TRBJ2-1; TRBD2 matches 10 bases. The CDR3 has 19 residues. Germline loops: CDR1 SGHRS, CDR2 YFSETQ. The trim removed 2 bases at V and 0 bases at J, leaving 11 bases unmatched. CDR3 loop: CASSFPSGSFKSSYNEQFF. The CDR3 nucleotides read TGCGCCAGCAGCTTCCCTAGCGGGAGTTTCAAGAGCTCCTACAATGAGCAGTTCTTC.

The chain is built from TRBV28 and TRBJ2-7; 9 bases match TRBD2. There are 15 residues in the CDR3. Germline loops: CDR1 MDHEN, CDR2 SYDVKM. J gave up 2 bases and V 6 bases, and 8 bases lay outside the gene matches. This CDR3 reads CASSSPTSGAYEQYF. The CDR3 DNA reads as TGTGCCAGCAGCTCTCCGACTAGCGGTGCCTACGAGCAGTACTTC. The entire variable domain, with the rest obtained from reference TRBV28 and TRBJ2-7, is as follows: DVKVTQSSRYLVKRTGEKVFLECVQDMDHENMFWYRQDPGLGLRLIYFSYDVKMKEKGDIPEGYSVSREKKERFSLILESASTNQTSMYLCASSSPTSGAYEQYFGPGTRLTVT.

For this clone: Additional DNA sequences in this sample encode the identical CDR3. The chain links TRBV5-5 to TRBJ2-7, with 9 bases identical to TRBD2. The germline CDR1 and CDR2 sequences are SGHKS and YYEKEE (reference sequence). CDR3 size: 16 residues. V gave up 1 base and J gave up 3 bases; unmatched junction bases: 8. CDR3 loop: CASSLSYLAGSYEQYF. The CDR3 nucleotides are TGTGCCAGCAGCTTGTCGTATCTAGCGGGAAGCTACGAGCAGTACTTC.

The chain combines TRBV2 with TRBJ1-2; 8 bases are a match to TRBD1. This CDR3 spans 13 amino acids. Trimming removed 6 bases from V and 7 bases from J; junction bases left unmatched: 7. Germline V lookup: CDR1 SNHLY, CDR2 FYNNEI. The CDR3 here is CASSLGQGSGYTF. The CDR3 nucleotides read TGTGCCAGCAGCTTAGGACAGGGTAGTGGCTACACCTTC.

The rearrangement joins TRBV2 to TRBJ2-7; TRBD2 agrees at 14 bases. V trimming: 4 bases; J trimming: 6 bases; junction bases outside the gene matches: 2. The CDR3 length is 14 residues. From germline, CDR1 is SNHLY and CDR2 FYNNEI. The CDR3 here is CASSAGLAGVEQYF. CDR3 coding DNA: TGTGCCAGCAGTGCGGGACTAGCGGGAGTCGAGCAGTACTTC.

V and J are TRBV15 and TRBJ2-1; D might be TRBD2 (6 bases). The V end lost 3 bases, the J end lost 7 bases, and 22 bases lay between the germline ends. Germline V gene sequence: CDR1 LNHNV, CDR2 YYDKDF (reference sequence). There are 17 residues in the CDR3. The DNA of the CDR3 is TGTGCCACCAGCAGGGACGCTCTAGCGCGGGCTGGGAATGAGCAGTTCTTC. This encodes CATSRDALARAGNEQFF.

J is TRBJ2-1 and V is TRBV2; maybe TRBD2 (6 bases). Trimming took off 7 bases at V and 7 bases at J, with 14 bases between the two ends. CDR1 SNHLY and CDR2 FYNNEI come from the germline V gene. The CDR3 consists of 13 residues. The CDR3 sequence: CASNTGEGNEQFF. The CDR3 DNA reads as TGTGCCAGCAATACGGGAGAAGGTAATGAGCAGTTCTTC.

CDR3 in DNA: TGTGCCAGCAGCCAAGATTTGGAATCCAGACAGCCCCAGCATTTT. Protein: CASSQDLESRQPQHF. The chain uses TRBV4-2 and TRBJ1-5; D ambiguous. V dropped 0 bases and J dropped 7 bases, with 13 bases sitting between them. Germline CDR1 LGHNA, CDR2 YNFKEQ. This CDR3 region has 15 residues.

J is TRBJ1-4 and V is TRBV7-2, with 8 bases matching TRBD1. The germline V gene has CDR1 SGHTA and CDR2 FQGNSA. CDR3 length equals 15 residues. V dropped 6 bases and J dropped 4; count of bases not matched to a gene: 7. The CDR3 coding sequence is TGTGCCAGCAGTCGCAGGGGGCGCGATAATGAAAAACTGTTTTTT. It yields the protein CASSRRGRDNEKLFF.

V usage is TRBV28 and J usage is TRBJ2-7; no clear D. Germline CDR1 MDHEN, CDR2 SYDVKM. Trimming shortened V by 2 bases and J by 9 bases, and 8 bases separated the two germline ends. The CDR3 runs 11 residues. The CDR3 reads CASSLRVGQYF. DNA for the CDR3: TGTGCCAGCAGTTTAAGGGTCGGGCAGTACTTC. Supplemented by reference TRBV28 and TRBJ2-7, the full variable domain reads DVKVTQSSRYLVKRTGEKVFLECVQDMDHENMFWYRQDPGLGLRLIYFSYDVKMKEKGDIPEGYSVSREKKERFSLILESASTNQTSMYLCASSLRVGQYFGPGTRLTVT.

The genes are TRBV9 and TRBJ2-5, with 15 bases aligning to TRBD2. Germline lookup yields CDR1 SGDLS and CDR2 YYNGEE. The length of the CDR3 is 16 residues. Trimming at V came to 3 bases and at J to 5 bases, leaving 5 bases not matched to a gene. In DNA, the CDR3 is TGTGCCAGCAGCGCACTCGGGACTAGCGGGGGGGAGACCCAGTACTTC. This encodes CASSALGTSGGETQYF. The full variable domain, rest sourced from reference TRBV9 and TRBJ2-5, is DSGVTQTPKHLITATGQRVTLRCSPRSGDLSVYWYQQSLDQGLQFLIQYYNGEERAKGNILERFSAQQFPDLHSELNLSSLELGDSALYFCASSALGTSGGETQYFGPGTRLLVL.